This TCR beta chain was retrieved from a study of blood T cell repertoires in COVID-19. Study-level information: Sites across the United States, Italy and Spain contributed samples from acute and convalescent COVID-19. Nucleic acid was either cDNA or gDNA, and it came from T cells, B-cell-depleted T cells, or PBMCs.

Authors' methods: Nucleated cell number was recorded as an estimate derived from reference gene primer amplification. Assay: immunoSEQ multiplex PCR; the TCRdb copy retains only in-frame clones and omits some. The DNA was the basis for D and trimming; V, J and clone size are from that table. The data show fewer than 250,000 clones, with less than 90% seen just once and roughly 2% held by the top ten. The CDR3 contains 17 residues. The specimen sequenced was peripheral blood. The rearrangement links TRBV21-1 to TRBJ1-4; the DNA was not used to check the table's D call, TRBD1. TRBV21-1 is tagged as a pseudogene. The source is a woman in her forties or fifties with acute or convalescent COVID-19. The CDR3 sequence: CASSKKRRDSLNEKLFF. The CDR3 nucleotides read TGTGCCAGCAGCAAAAAACGAAGGGACAGCCTTAATGAAAAACTGTTTTTT.